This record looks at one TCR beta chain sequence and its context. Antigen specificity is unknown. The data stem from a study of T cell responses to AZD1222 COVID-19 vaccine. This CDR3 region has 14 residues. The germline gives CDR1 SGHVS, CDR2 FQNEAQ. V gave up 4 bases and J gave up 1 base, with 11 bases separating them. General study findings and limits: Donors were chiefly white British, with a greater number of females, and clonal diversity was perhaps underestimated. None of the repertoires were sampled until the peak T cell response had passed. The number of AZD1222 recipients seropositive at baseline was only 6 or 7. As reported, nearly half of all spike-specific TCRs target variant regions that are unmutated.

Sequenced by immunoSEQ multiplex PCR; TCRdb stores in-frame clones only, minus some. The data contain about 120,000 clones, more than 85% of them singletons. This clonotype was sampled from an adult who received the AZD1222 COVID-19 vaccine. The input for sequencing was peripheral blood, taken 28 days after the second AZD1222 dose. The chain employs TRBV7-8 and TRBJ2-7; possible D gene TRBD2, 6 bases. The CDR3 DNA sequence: TGTGCCAGCAGCTCTAGCGTTTTATCCTACGAGCAGTACTTC. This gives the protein CASSSSVLSYEQYF.